The 3 T cell receptor beta chains reported below all come from one sample, sequenced in a study of shared clonotypes between healthy human individuals. Clones were read by immunoSEQ multiplex PCR, and TCRdb kept only the in-frame ones, dropping some. There are about 510,000 clones in the sample; about four fifths occur only once, and around 13% lies in the top ten. Sequencing input: PBMCs. These receptors originate from a middle-aged woman in good health. Some clones in this sample may be carry-over from other donors' samples.

The V gene is TRBV7-6, the J gene TRBJ1-3; 7 bases are shared with TRBD1. V trimming: 4 bases; J trimming: 2 bases; junction bases outside the gene matches: 8. CDR3 size: 16 residues. Germline-derived CDR1 and CDR2 are SGHVS and FNYEAQ. The CDR3 region is CASSSTLGTAGNTIYF. The CDR3 DNA reads as TGTGCCAGCAGCTCAACACTTGGGACAGCTGGAAACACCATATATTTT.

The chain recombines TRBV7-9 with TRBJ2-5; D not resolved. The V end was cut by 5 bases, the J end by 11 bases, with 18 bases between. This CDR3 has 13 amino acids. The V gene's germline CDR1 is SEHNR and CDR2 FQNEAQ (reference sequence). CDR3 nucleotides: TGTGCCAGCAGCCGTGGACCCTTCGTGGAGCAGTACTTC. This codes for CASSRGPFVEQYF. The full variable domain, its missing parts supplied by reference TRBV7-9 and TRBJ2-5, is DTGVSQNPRHKITKRGQNVTFRCDPISEHNRLYWYRQTLGQGPEFLTYFQNEAQLEKSRLLSDRFSAERPKGSFSTLEIQRTEQGDSAMYLCASSRGPFVEQYFGPGTRLLVL.

This chain joins TRBV29-1 and TRBJ2-1; maybe TRBD2 (6 bases). V lost 3 bases and J lost 5, with 11 bases in between. The CDR3 is 13 residues long. Looked up from germline, CDR1 is SQVTM and CDR2 is ANQGSEA. The CDR3, as DNA: TGCAGCGTTGAGCGGCAGCGGGACAATGAGCAGTTCTTC. Protein sequence: CSVERQRDNEQFF.